One sample yielded the 20 T cell receptor beta chains listed below, sequenced in a study of T cell responses to AZD1222 COVID-19 vaccine. TCRdb's table, derived via immunoSEQ multiplex PCR, lists solely in-frame clones and lacks some. Among 120,000 to 150,000 clones, approximately 94% were seen once, and the ten largest hold 1.5% to 2%. The sequencing used peripheral blood, collected on day 0 of AZD1222 vaccination. These TCRs come from an adult in good health.

This chain uses TRBV4-1 with TRBJ2-1; TRBD2 aligns across 10 bases. V trimming: 3 bases; J trimming: 7 bases; junction bases outside the gene matches: 6. Germline lookup yields CDR1 MGHRA and CDR2 YSYEKL. The CDR3 consists of 15 residues. CDR3 DNA: TGCGCCAGCAGCCACGGACTAGCGGACCTGAATGAGCAGTTCTTC. Its protein product is CASSHGLADLNEQFF.

V usage is TRBV7-3 and J usage is TRBJ2-7; 7 bases line up with TRBD2. After removal of 3 bases from V and 5 bases from J, the junction contained 7 bases not matched to a gene. Per germline, CDR1 SGHTA and CDR2 FQGTGA. The CDR3 runs to 14 residues. CDR3 sequence: CASSLGGNADEQYF. CDR3 DNA: TGTGCCAGCAGCTTGGGGGGGAACGCCGACGAGCAGTACTTC.

The chain uses TRBV6-1 and TRBJ2-1, with TRBD2 matching over 8 bases. The germline CDR1 and CDR2 sequences are MNHNS and SASEGT. V shed 1 base, J shed 4 bases, and the junction held 12 bases outside the gene matches. CDR3 size: 18 residues. As DNA, the CDR3 is TGTGCCAGCAGTGAAGAATACCGCGGGAGGTCTTTTTACAATGAGCAGTTCTTC. Protein sequence: CASSEEYRGRSFYNEQFF.

The V gene is TRBV29-1, the J gene TRBJ1-4; 8 bases fit TRBD1. CDR1 and CDR2 from the germline V gene are SQVTM and ANQGSEA. The V and J ends lost 5 bases and 3 bases, in that order; junction bases with no gene match: 11. This CDR3 region has 16 residues. CDR3 sequence (DNA): TGCAGCGTTTACATTGGACAGGGAGGTTCTAATGAAAAACTGTTTTTT. It codes for CSVYIGQGGSNEKLFF. Using reference TRBV29-1 and TRBJ1-4 for the parts outside the CDR3, the full variable domain is SAVISQKPSRDICQRGTSLTIQCQVDSQVTMMFWYRQQPGQSLTLIATANQGSEATYESGFVIDKFPISRPNLTFSTLTVSNMSPEDSSIYLCSVYIGQGGSNEKLFFGSGTQLSVL.

This chain connects TRBV6-4 to TRBJ2-1, with D maybe TRBD1 (6 bases). This CDR3 comprises 15 residues. Germline V CDR1 and CDR2: MRHNA, SNTAGT. Between the trimmed V and J ends, which lost 5 bases and 1 base, there was a span of 12 bases. The CDR3 spells CASSLRGSSYNEQFF. Written as DNA, the CDR3 is TGTGCCAGCAGTTTAAGGGGGAGTTCCTACAATGAGCAGTTCTTC.

This chain joins TRBV11-2 and TRBJ1-6, with unresolved D. The CDR3 is made up of 17 amino acids. Trimming took off 0 bases at V and 0 bases at J, with 9 bases between the two ends. The germline V gene has CDR1 SGHAT and CDR2 FQNNGV. CDR3: CASSLDGRSSYNSPLHF. CDR3 in DNA: TGTGCCAGCAGCTTAGATGGGAGGAGCTCCTATAATTCACCCCTCCACTTT.

The chain joins TRBV7-8 to TRBJ2-6, with D perhaps matching TRBD1 or TRBD2 (5 bases each). Germline CDR1 is SGHVS and CDR2 is FQNEAQ. The CDR3 has 16 amino acids. Trimming left V 5 bases short and J 0 bases short, with 11 bases between. Here the CDR3 DNA reads TGTGCCAGCAGCCCGAGAGGGACCTCTGGGGCCAACGTCCTGACTTTC. Translated, it gives CASSPRGTSGANVLTF.

The V and J genes are TRBV14 and TRBJ2-7; 9 bases fit TRBD1. The V and J ends lost 6 bases and 4 bases, in that order; junction bases with no gene match: 7. Germline V gene lookup returns CDR1 SGHDN and CDR2 FVKESK. The CDR3 totals 14 residues. The CDR3 nucleotides read TGTGCCAGCAGACCCGACAGGGGGGGATACGAGCAGTACTTC. Translating gives CASRPDRGGYEQYF.

This chain connects TRBV29-1 to TRBJ2-1; a weak D match, TRBD2 (6 bases). Per germline, CDR1 SQVTM and CDR2 ANQGSEA. V lost 2 bases and J lost 7, with 18 bases in between. The CDR3 has 15 amino acids. CDR3: CSVELDYQARNEQFF. The DNA for the CDR3 is TGCAGCGTTGAACTGGACTACCAGGCGAGAAATGAGCAGTTCTTC.

The V call is TRBV5-1, the J call TRBJ1-6; D not resolved. The V end was cut by 0 bases, the J end by 8 bases, with 9 bases between. CDR1 is SGHRS and CDR2 is YFSETQ in the germline V gene. CDR3 length: 14 residues. In DNA, the CDR3 is TGCGCCAGCAGCTTGGGACTTGGCTATTCACCCCTCCACTTT. Translated: CASSLGLGYSPLHF.

V is TRBV4-1 and J is TRBJ2-7, with 10 bases that match TRBD1. Germline V CDR1 and CDR2: MGHRA, YSYEKL. CDR3 length: 15 amino acids. With 4 bases clipped from V and 7 bases from J, the junction kept 10 bases outside the gene matches. The CDR3 DNA sequence: TGCGCCAGCAGCCTACGGACAGGGGGGTCAGTGGAGCAGTACTTC. This encodes CASSLRTGGSVEQYF.

The V call is TRBV5-1, the J call TRBJ2-7; D is undetermined. V lost 0 bases and J lost 6, with 10 bases in between. The CDR3 is 13 amino acids. CDR1 and CDR2 (germline): SGHRS, YFSETQ. This CDR3 is CASSLGSFPEQYF. The DNA of the CDR3 is TGCGCCAGCAGCTTGGGAAGCTTCCCCGAGCAGTACTTC.

The V call is TRBV6-5, the J call TRBJ2-3, with 7 bases lining up with TRBD2. CDR1 and CDR2 from the germline V gene are MNHEY and SVGAGI. The CDR3 loop spans 12 amino acids. V lost 8 bases to trimming and J lost 8 bases; unmatched junction nucleotides: 7. This CDR3 reads CASQTGGLTQYF. For the CDR3, the DNA is TGTGCCAGCCAGACGGGGGGACTTACGCAGTATTTT.

The CDR3 is CASRAGLAANEQFF. Written as DNA, the CDR3 is TGTGCCAGCAGGGCAGGACTAGCCGCCAATGAGCAGTTCTTC. The chain combines TRBV2 with TRBJ2-1; 8 bases fit TRBD2. With 6 bases clipped from V and 6 bases from J, the junction kept 7 bases outside the gene matches. The germline V gene encodes CDR1 SNHLY and CDR2 FYNNEI. The CDR3 length is 14 residues.

The V call is TRBV5-4, the J call TRBJ1-2; TRBD1 is a possible D gene (5 bases). There are 14 residues in the CDR3. Germline V gene data show CDR1 as SGHNT and CDR2 as YYREEE (reference sequence). V was pared by 4 bases and J by 4 bases, with 14 bases between. CDR3 amino acids: CASSGGRDFYGYTF. Here the CDR3 DNA reads TGTGCCAGCAGCGGGGGACGGGACTTCTATGGCTACACCTTC.

This rearrangement joins TRBV18 to TRBJ1-1, with D possibly TRBD1 on 5 matching bases. V was cut by 6 bases and J by 0 bases, with 23 bases left in between. The germline V gene encodes CDR1 KGHSH and CDR2 LQKENI. CDR3 length: 18 residues. The chain's CDR3 is CASSETALTLGVNTEAFF. The CDR3, as DNA: TGTGCCAGCTCCGAGACAGCGCTTACCCTCGGGGTGAACACTGAAGCTTTCTTT.

CDR3 amino acids: CASRKVNEQFF. The CDR3 DNA follows: TGTGCCAGCAGGAAGGTTAATGAGCAGTTCTTC. V gene TRBV6-5 combines with J gene TRBJ2-1; D is undetermined. Germline V gene sequence: CDR1 MNHEY, CDR2 SVGAGI. V lost 6 bases and J lost 7, with 7 bases in between. This CDR3 has 11 residues.

This chain connects TRBV5-4 to TRBJ1-2, with a possible D match to TRBD1 (5 bases). Per the germline V gene, CDR1 is SGHNT and CDR2 is YYREEE (reference sequence). Trimming stripped 3 bases from V and 2 bases from J, with 17 bases between. This CDR3 is built from 16 residues. This CDR3 is CASSSRYSDINYGYTF. The CDR3 region has the DNA TGTGCCAGCAGCTCCAGATATTCGGACATCAACTATGGCTACACCTTC.

The chain joins TRBV24-1 to TRBJ1-2, with D possibly TRBD1 on 5 matching bases. The germline gives CDR1 KGHDR, CDR2 SFDVKD. The CDR3 contains 13 residues. V shed 7 bases and J shed 7 bases, with 15 bases lying between them. CDR3 region: CATSSGPPGGYTF. CDR3 bases: TGTGCCACCAGCTCGGGACCTCCGGGTGGCTACACCTTC.

This chain uses TRBV6-1 with TRBJ2-7; 13 bases line up with TRBD2. J was trimmed by 1 base and V by 4 bases; bases with no gene match: 10. Germline V CDR1 and CDR2: MNHNS, SASEGT. This CDR3 is 18 amino acids long. The CDR3 loop reads CASSGGLAGPRGSYEQYF. CDR3 nucleotides: TGTGCCAGCAGTGGGGGACTAGCGGGACCCCGGGGATCCTACGAGCAGTACTTC.